This T cell receptor beta chain was sequenced in a study of shared clonotypes between healthy human individuals. About the research overall: The study used three CD4 naive, three CD4 memory, two CD8 naive and one CD8 memory plate per donor.

The V segment lost 3 bases and the J segment 9 bases; nucleotides outside the gene matches: 16. The CDR3 has 19 residues. Germline loops: CDR1 LNHDA, CDR2 SQIVND (reference sequence). The data were produced by immunoSEQ multiplex PCR, yet TCRdb's version contains in-frame clones alone and is incomplete. The data contain approximately 700,000 clones, approximately 73% of them singletons. The chain combines TRBV19 with TRBJ2-1, with 14 bases lining up with TRBD2. Sequencing was carried out using memory CD4+ T cells sorted from blood. Subset indicated: CD45RA-negative fraction. The sequence was obtained from a woman in her 30s in good health. DNA of the CDR3: TGTGCCAGTAGTATCGCCCGACTCGGGACTAGCGGGAGTTCGGTTGAGCAGTTCTTC. The encoded protein is CASSIARLGTSGSSVEQFF.